The following is a T cell receptor beta chain sequence with its context. Antigen specificity is unknown. The data were taken from a study of graft-versus-host responses after intestinal transplantation. Here immunoSEQ multiplex PCR was the method, and the copy in TCRdb shows in-frame clones only, minus some. The table has about 120,000 clones, roughly 91% seen once. Germline values: CDR1 SGHTA, CDR2 FQGTGA. The CDR3 is 17 amino acids. V trimming: 0 bases; J trimming: 14 bases; junction bases outside the gene matches: 13. The chain couples TRBV7-3 to TRBJ2-1; 13 positions agree with TRBD2. The sequence came from a human donor who received an intestinal transplant. The source was unstimulated CD4+ T cells sorted from spleen or lymph node cells, collected before intestinal transplant. CDR3 protein: CASSLTPTSGRAYREFF. CDR3 coding DNA: TGTGCCAGCAGCTTAACCCCCACTAGCGGGAGGGCCTATAGGGAGTTCTTC.